This T cell receptor beta chain stems from a study of regulatory T cells in long-lasting Graves disease (dated by TCRdb to the early 2020s). About the study as a whole: Newly diagnosed Graves' disease patients had taken antithyroid drugs for less than 3 months. Persistent Graves' disease patients were compared with newly diagnosed Graves' disease patients by peripheral blood TCR sequencing and RNA sequencing. TCR sequencing covered around 13 persistent and roughly 20 newly diagnosed Graves' disease patients, 33 samples in total. The study took place in China and was registered as a clinical trial. Overall results and qualifications from the work: Sequencing and analysis were limited to the TCR beta chain. A larger number of public clonotypes was shared among persistent patients (about 2,700) than among newly diagnosed patients (approximately 1,000). Persistent disease showed preferential use of TRBV28, TRBJ1-2 and TRBJ2-5, whereas newly diagnosed disease favored TRBV20-1 and TRBJ2-1. Peripheral blood alone was examined, since thyroid tissue, which constituted the primary lesion, could not be accessed. Lower TCR Shannon entropy and fewer highly expanded clones were observed in persistent Graves' disease patients than in newly diagnosed patients, which suggested clonal expansion. The authors noted that the small sample size was a limitation that may lower accuracy.

This clonotype has only a few counts. Its cognate antigen has yet to be identified. No base-level quality is on record; no much larger clone is a single base apart. The CDR3 sequence holds 15 residues, the cysteine and phenylalanine included. The entry retains the CDR3 DNA only, 45 bases that are in frame from base 1. The germline V gene supplies CDR1 ENHRY and CDR2 SYGVKD. Here V drops 6 bases and J drops 7 bases, and the junction holds 15 bases not matched to any gene. What the time point label conveys for this sample: newly diagnosed GD, antithyroid drugs for less than 3 months. For both TCR sequencing and RNA sequencing, RNA was extracted from PBMCs using TRIzol. Graves' disease was diagnosed according to American Thyroid Association guidelines. Patients were recruited from an endocrinology department in Xi'an, China. Each patient gave about 8.1 milliliters of peripheral blood, collected in an EDTA anticoagulant tube. Ficoll Paque Plus density gradient separation was used to isolate PBMCs, and no further T cell sorting was performed. An Agilent 2100 Bioanalyzer and agarose gel were used to assess RNA quality, and a NanoDrop 2000 was used to measure RNA concentration.

The method was multiplex PCR. The reads were generated on an Illumina HiSeq 4000. To build TCR beta libraries, CDR3 regions were amplified by Arm-PCR using iRepertoire HTBI primers. Before sequencing, the PCR products underwent gel purification. The study's processing was this. Gene usage analysis of CDR3 amino acid clonotypes used the roughly 60 TRBV and about 14 TRBJ segments found across samples. COPE and FqMerger were used to merge the filtered high-quality paired reads into contigs. BLAST was used to align contigs to the IMGT TRBV, TRBD and TRBJ reference genes, and CDR3 was defined following IMGT. Any clonotype with a frequency above 0.1% was classified as a highly expanded clone. Shannon entropy was used to measure repertoire diversity, and the Gini coefficient was used to measure V-J evenness. A clonotype found in more than one individual was treated as public. The public reads were run again by TCRdb, first through fastp at Q25 and then through MiXCR, and only productive beta chains were kept. Every distinct CDR3 protein forms one entry, paired with its most common genes and DNA. These V and J calls rely on TCRdb rather than the paper's analysis. This sample holds about 370,000 distinct CDR3 sequences; 15% to 17% were observed only once. Jointly, the top ten make up 22% of the sample.

The receptor comes from a female donor with Graves disease. The rearrangement combines TRBV10-3 with TRBJ2-7; 7 bases in between match TRBD1. Sequencing was performed on peripheral blood mononuclear cells (PBMCs), taken at new diagnosis, from a patient treated with antithyroid drugs. The nucleotide sequence reads as follows: TGTGCCATCAGCGGACAGGCGTCCTCCTATGGGGAGCAGTACTTC. Protein translation: CAISGQASSYGEQYF.